The next 21 T cell receptor beta chains were all read from a single sample in a study of identical twins. Via MiXCR, TCRdb re-called the 5' RACE reads, giving one row per CDR3 protein. The repertoire holds some 1,600,000 distinct CDR3 sequences, around a third seen once, with around 0.25% in the top ten. The sample taken for sequencing was cord blood. The receptors derive from a newborn girl in good health.

The rearrangement joins TRBV4-1 to TRBJ2-1; possibly TRBD2 for D (5 bases). Trimming removed 1 base from V and 9 bases from J, with 13 bases in between. CDR3 size: 14 residues. CDR1 and CDR2 (germline): MGHRA, YSYEKL. CDR3 DNA sequence: TGCGCCAGCAGCCAAGGGAATAGCGTCCCTGAGCAGTTCTTC. As protein: CASSQGNSVPEQFF.

This clonotype was picked up a small number of times. The rearrangement uses TRBV5-1 and TRBJ2-1; weak D call: TRBD1 (5 bases). V shed 0 bases and J shed 3 bases, with 13 bases lying between them. Germline loops: CDR1 SGHRS, CDR2 YFSETQ. The CDR3 totals 16 residues. Written as DNA, the CDR3 is TGCGCCAGCAGCTTGGAAGGGGTTTTAGACTACAATGAGCAGTTCTTC. This gives the protein CASSLEGVLDYNEQFF.

This clonotype appeared a single time. The chain employs TRBV7-9 and TRBJ2-7; tentative D call: TRBD1 (5 bases). The DNA end is a closer match to TRBJ2-5, so the J assignment may be wrong. The CDR3 runs to 14 residues. The V gene's germline CDR1 is SEHNR and CDR2 FQNEAQ (reference sequence). The CDR3 is CASSLVGHGETQYF. In DNA form, the CDR3 reads TGTGCCAGCAGCTTAGTGGGGCACGGAGAGACCCAGTACTTC.

This clonotype has more than one count but fewer than ten. This sequence joins TRBV13 and TRBJ2-3; perhaps TRBD2 as D (5 bases). V was shortened by 5 bases and J by 2 bases, with 14 bases between the two germline ends. This CDR3 has 15 residues. CDR1 is PRHDT, CDR2 FYEKMQ, per germline (reference sequence). CDR3 DNA sequence: TGTGCCAGCAGCCCCACTGAGCGGAACACAGATACGCAGTATTTT. Protein: CASSPTERNTDTQYF.

This clonotype was detected a few times. V and J are TRBV30 and TRBJ2-1; D uncertain. This CDR3 comprises 12 residues. Per the germline V gene, CDR1 is GTSNPN and CDR2 is SVGIG (reference sequence). Trimming stripped 5 bases from V and 2 bases from J, with 7 bases between. The CDR3, as DNA: TGTGCCTGGCGCCGAACCTACAATGAGCAGTTCTTC. This translates into CAWRRTYNEQFF.

The CDR3 DNA reads TGTGCCAGCAGTGACGGGACTAGCGGTTACAATGAGCAGTACTTC. As protein: CASSDGTSGYNEQYF. V is TRBV2 and J is TRBJ2-1; 11 bases are a match to TRBD2. The DNA end lines up better with TRBJ2-7; the J call may be wrong. Per the germline V gene, CDR1 is SNHLY and CDR2 is FYNNEI. CDR3 length: 15 residues.

The J gene is TRBJ1-5, the V gene TRBV28, with a tentative D call TRBD1 (5 bases). This CDR3 comprises 15 residues. Germline lookup yields CDR1 MDHEN and CDR2 SYDVKM. V lost 5 bases to trimming and J lost 2 bases, with 13 bases between them. The CDR3 sequence is CASSPGTIRNQPQHF. CDR3 DNA sequence: TGTGCCAGCAGTCCGGGGACCATACGCAATCAGCCCCAGCATTTT.

The gene calls are TRBV5-1 and TRBJ2-1; D perhaps matches TRBD2 (6 bases). The J call may not be correct, given that the DNA end is closer to TRBJ2-7. Germline V gene data show CDR1 as SGHRS and CDR2 as YFSETQ. The CDR3 loop spans 16 amino acids. Written as DNA, the CDR3 is TGCGCCAGCACCCTGACTAGTTCCCCTGCCTACAATGAGCAGTACTTC. This sequence encodes CASTLTSSPAYNEQYF.

The chain combines TRBV24-1 with TRBJ2-5, with D possibly being TRBD1 (6 bases). There are 14 residues in the CDR3. Germline V gene lookup returns CDR1 KGHDR and CDR2 SFDVKD. The V end was cut by 1 base, the J end by 11 bases, with 16 bases between. CDR3 amino acids: CATSDLAQGNEQYF. CDR3 DNA sequence: TGTGCCACCAGTGATTTAGCACAGGGTAATGAGCAGTACTTC.

This chain uses TRBV4-2 with TRBJ2-7, with D tentatively TRBD1 or TRBD2 (5 bases each). The germline V gene encodes CDR1 LGHNA and CDR2 YNFKEQ. Trimming pared 4 bases from V and 3 bases from J, leaving 13 bases between. The CDR3 has 14 residues. CDR3 region: CASSRDHGGYEQYF. CDR3 DNA sequence: TGTGCCAGCAGCCGAGATCATGGGGGCTACGAGCAGTACTTC.

This chain links TRBV2 with TRBJ1-6; D call uncertain. V lost 10 bases and J lost 2, with 9 bases in between. Looked up from germline, CDR1 is SNHLY and CDR2 is FYNNEI. The CDR3 length is 13 residues. Written as DNA, the CDR3 is TGTGCCATTCAATCGGCCTATAATTCACCCCTCCACTTT. Translation: CAIQSAYNSPLHF.

Many counts were recorded for this clonotype. The chain carries TRBV10-3 and TRBJ2-3; TRBD2 might be the D (6 bases). The V end lost 7 bases, the J end lost 0 bases, and 8 bases lay between the germline ends. Germline CDR1 reads ENHRY; CDR2 reads SYGVKD. The CDR3 loop spans 13 amino acids. The CDR3 region has the DNA TGTGCCATCACCGGGACTAGCACAGATACGCAGTATTTT. The encoded protein is CAITGTSTDTQYF.

The chain recombines TRBV20-1 with TRBJ2-7; D is uncertain. CDR1 is DFQATT and CDR2 is SNEGSKA in the germline V gene (reference sequence). The CDR3 spans 13 residues. Trimming removed 3 bases at V and 3 bases at J, with 12 bases between. The DNA of the CDR3 is TGCAGTGCTAGTAGACAAAAGCGCTACGAGCAGTACTTC. This sequence encodes CSASRQKRYEQYF.

The chain employs TRBV5-5 and TRBJ2-3; 12 positions agree with TRBD2. Germline trimming cut 5 bases from V and 1 base from J; bases unmatched to any gene: 14. CDR3 length equals 19 residues. The germline V gene encodes CDR1 SGHKS and CDR2 YYEKEE (reference sequence). CDR3 sequence reads: CASRNKTSGRGKGTDTQYF. CDR3 nucleotides: TGTGCCAGCAGGAATAAGACTAGCGGGAGAGGTAAAGGCACAGATACGCAGTATTTT. The full variable domain, with the rest looked up from reference TRBV5-5 and TRBJ2-3, is DAGVTQSPTHLIKTRGQQVTLRCSPISGHKSVSWYQQVLGQGPQFIFQYYEKEERGRGNFPDRFSARQFPNYSSELNVNALLLGDSALYLCASRNKTSGRGKGTDTQYFGPGTRLTVL.

The V and J genes are TRBV20-1 and TRBJ2-5; tentatively, D is TRBD1 or TRBD2 (6 bases each). The V gene's germline CDR1 is DFQATT and CDR2 SNEGSKA (reference sequence). CDR3 length: 12 residues. The germline V and J ends were trimmed by 5 bases and 10 bases, with 17 bases remaining between them. The DNA of the CDR3 is TGCAGTGCTGGGGGGACACCGCGCAGCCAGTACTTC. Translating gives CSAGGTPRSQYF.

The table lists this clonotype with a few counts. Being one base from a much bigger clone, this may be a read error. The chain joins TRBV2 to TRBJ2-1; 10 nucleotides align to TRBD2. The CDR3 spans 13 residues. V shed 9 bases, J shed 4 bases, and the junction held 3 bases outside the gene matches. Germline CDR1 and CDR2: SNHLY and FYNNEI. In DNA form, the CDR3 reads TGTGCCAGGAGGACTAGCGGTTACAATGAGCAGTTCTTC. As protein: CARRTSGYNEQFF.

V and J are TRBV20-1 and TRBJ2-5; a possible D gene is TRBD1 (6 bases). V gave up 1 base and J gave up 1 base, with 13 bases separating them. This CDR3 spans 15 amino acids. CDR1 and CDR2 (germline): DFQATT, SNEGSKA (reference sequence). CDR3 coding DNA: TGCAGTGCTAGAGCCCCACAGGGCCCCCAAGAGACCCAGTACTTC. This translates into CSARAPQGPQETQYF.

This clonotype came up many times. The chain joins TRBV6-5 to TRBJ2-4, with TRBD1 identical over 9 bases. V lost 4 bases to trimming and J lost 3 bases; unmatched junction nucleotides: 7. The germline gives CDR1 MNHEY, CDR2 SVGAGI. CDR3 size: 16 residues. This CDR3 is CASSSAGTGSKNIQYF. CDR3 bases: TGTGCCAGCAGTTCCGCCGGGACAGGGAGCAAAAACATTCAGTACTTC.

This clonotype was seen once. This may be a read error, as it is one base from a much larger clone. The V gene is TRBV5-1, the J gene TRBJ2-4; 7 bases match TRBD1. Germline CDR1 SGHRS, CDR2 YFSETQ. The CDR3 totals 14 residues. The DNA for the CDR3 is TGCGCCAGCAGCGGGACAGTAGCCAAAAGCATTCAGTACTTC. Protein sequence: CASSGTVAKSIQYF.

This clonotype was counted a few times. This chain connects TRBV6-1 to TRBJ1-5; unclear D gene. Germline V gene sequence: CDR1 MNHNS, CDR2 SASEGT. This CDR3 spans 13 amino acids. V gave up 2 bases and J gave up 3 bases, with 5 bases separating them. The CDR3 is CASSEFDNQPQHF. In DNA, the CDR3 is TGTGCCAGCAGTGAATTTGACAATCAGCCCCAGCATTTT.

Turning to this clonotype: This may stem from a read error, because a much larger clone lies one nucleotide away. This rearrangement joins TRBV29-1 to TRBJ2-3; the D is unclear. CDR1 SQVTM and CDR2 ANQGSEA come from the germline V gene. CDR3 length equals 11 residues. V was trimmed by 7 bases and J by 1 base, leaving 6 bases between them. The CDR3 loop is CSGAGTDTQYF. CDR3 in DNA: TGCAGCGGGGCAGGCACAGATACGCAGTATTTT.